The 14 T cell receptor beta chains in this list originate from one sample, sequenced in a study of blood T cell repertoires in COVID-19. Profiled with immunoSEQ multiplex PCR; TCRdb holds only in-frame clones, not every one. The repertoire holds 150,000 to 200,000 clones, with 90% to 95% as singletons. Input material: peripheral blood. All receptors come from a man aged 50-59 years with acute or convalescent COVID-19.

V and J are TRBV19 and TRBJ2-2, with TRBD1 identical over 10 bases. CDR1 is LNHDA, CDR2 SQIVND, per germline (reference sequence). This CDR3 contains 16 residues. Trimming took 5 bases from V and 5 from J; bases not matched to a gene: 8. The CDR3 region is CASSPWTGGKTGELFF. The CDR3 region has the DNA TGTGCCAGTAGTCCCTGGACAGGGGGAAAAACCGGGGAGCTGTTTTTT.

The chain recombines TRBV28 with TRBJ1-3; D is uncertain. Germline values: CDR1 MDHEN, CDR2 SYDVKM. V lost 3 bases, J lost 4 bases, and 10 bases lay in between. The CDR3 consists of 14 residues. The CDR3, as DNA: TGTGCCAGCAGTTTGGGCTCAGAAGGAAACACCATATATTTT. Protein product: CASSLGSEGNTIYF. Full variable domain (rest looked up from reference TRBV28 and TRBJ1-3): DVKVTQSSRYLVKRTGEKVFLECVQDMDHENMFWYRQDPGLGLRLIYFSYDVKMKEKGDIPEGYSVSREKKERFSLILESASTNQTSMYLCASSLGSEGNTIYFGEGSWLTVV.

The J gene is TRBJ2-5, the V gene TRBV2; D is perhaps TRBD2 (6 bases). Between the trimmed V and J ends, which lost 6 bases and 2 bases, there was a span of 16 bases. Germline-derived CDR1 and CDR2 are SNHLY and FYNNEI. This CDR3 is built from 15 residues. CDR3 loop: CASSQRESLQETQYF. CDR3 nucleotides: TGTGCCAGCAGCCAACGGGAGAGTTTACAAGAGACCCAGTACTTC.

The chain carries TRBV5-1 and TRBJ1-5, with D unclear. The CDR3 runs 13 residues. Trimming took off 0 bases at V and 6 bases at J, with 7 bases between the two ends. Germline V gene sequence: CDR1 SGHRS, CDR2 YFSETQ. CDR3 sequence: CASSLDGGQPQHF. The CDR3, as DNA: TGCGCCAGCAGCTTGGACGGAGGTCAGCCCCAGCATTTT.

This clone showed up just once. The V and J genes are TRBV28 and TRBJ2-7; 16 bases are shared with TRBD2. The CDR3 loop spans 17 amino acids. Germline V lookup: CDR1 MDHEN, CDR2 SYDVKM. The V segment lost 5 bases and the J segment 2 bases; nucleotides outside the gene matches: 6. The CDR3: CASSPGTSGRVTYEQYF. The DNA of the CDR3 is TGTGCCAGCAGTCCCGGGACTAGCGGGAGGGTCACCTACGAGCAGTACTTC.

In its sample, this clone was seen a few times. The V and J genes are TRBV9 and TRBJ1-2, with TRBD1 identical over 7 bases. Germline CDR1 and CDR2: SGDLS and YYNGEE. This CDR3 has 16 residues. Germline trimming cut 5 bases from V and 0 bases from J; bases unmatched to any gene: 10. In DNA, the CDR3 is TGTGCCAGCAGGGACACCACCGGGACAGCTAACTATGGCTACACCTTC. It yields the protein CASRDTTGTANYGYTF.

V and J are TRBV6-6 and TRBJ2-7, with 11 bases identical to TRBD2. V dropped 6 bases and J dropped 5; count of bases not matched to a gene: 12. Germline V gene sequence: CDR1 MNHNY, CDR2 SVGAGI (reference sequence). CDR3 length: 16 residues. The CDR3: CASSPRLAGSPHEQYF. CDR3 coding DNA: TGTGCCAGCAGCCCCCGACTAGCGGGATCTCCCCACGAGCAGTACTTC.

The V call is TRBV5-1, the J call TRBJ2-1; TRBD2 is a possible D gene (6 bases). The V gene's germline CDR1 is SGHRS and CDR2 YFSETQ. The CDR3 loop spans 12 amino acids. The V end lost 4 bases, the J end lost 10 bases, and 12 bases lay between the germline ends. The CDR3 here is CASSQEAGEQFF. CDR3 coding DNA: TGCGCCAGCAGCCAGGAAGCGGGCGAGCAGTTCTTC.

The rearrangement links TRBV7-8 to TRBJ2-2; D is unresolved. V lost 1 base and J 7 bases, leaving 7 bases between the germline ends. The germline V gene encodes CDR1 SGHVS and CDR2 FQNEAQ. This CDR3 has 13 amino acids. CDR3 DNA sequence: TGTGCCAGCAGCTTAGACCGGGTCGGGGAGCTGTTTTTT. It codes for CASSLDRVGELFF.

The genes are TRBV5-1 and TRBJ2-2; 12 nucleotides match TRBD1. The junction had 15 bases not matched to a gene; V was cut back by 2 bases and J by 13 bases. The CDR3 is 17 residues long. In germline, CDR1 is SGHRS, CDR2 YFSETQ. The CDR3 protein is CASSFRDRGPQWSGLFF. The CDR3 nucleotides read TGCGCCAGCAGCTTCCGGGACAGGGGGCCGCAATGGTCGGGGCTGTTTTTT.

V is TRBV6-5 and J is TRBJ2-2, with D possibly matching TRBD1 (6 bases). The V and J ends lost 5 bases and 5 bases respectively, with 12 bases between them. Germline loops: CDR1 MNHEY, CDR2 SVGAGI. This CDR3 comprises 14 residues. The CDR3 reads CASSTTGNTGELFF. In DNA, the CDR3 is TGTGCCAGCAGTACAACAGGGAATACCGGGGAGCTGTTTTTT.

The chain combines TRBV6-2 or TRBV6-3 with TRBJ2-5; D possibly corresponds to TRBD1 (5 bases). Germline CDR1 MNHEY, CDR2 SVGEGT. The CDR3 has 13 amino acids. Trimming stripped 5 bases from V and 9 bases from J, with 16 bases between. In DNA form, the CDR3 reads TGTGCCAGCAGTCCCGCCCCGCAAGGGGCCCAGTACTTC. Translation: CASSPAPQGAQYF.

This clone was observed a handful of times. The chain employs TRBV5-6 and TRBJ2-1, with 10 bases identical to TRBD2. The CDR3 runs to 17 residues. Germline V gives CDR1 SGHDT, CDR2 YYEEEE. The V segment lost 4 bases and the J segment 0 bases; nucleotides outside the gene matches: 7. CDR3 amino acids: CASSTGLAAYSYNEQFF. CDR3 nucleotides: TGTGCCAGCAGCACCGGACTAGCGGCCTACTCCTACAATGAGCAGTTCTTC.

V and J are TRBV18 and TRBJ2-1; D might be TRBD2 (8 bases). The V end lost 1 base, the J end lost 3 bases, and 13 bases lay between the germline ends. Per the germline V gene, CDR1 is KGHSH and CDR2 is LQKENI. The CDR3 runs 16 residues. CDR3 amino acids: CASSPQGAGGYNEQFF. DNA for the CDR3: TGTGCCAGCTCACCACAGGGGGCGGGGGGCTACAATGAGCAGTTCTTC.